This T cell receptor (beta chain) was sequenced during a study of blood T cell repertoires in COVID-19 (TCRdb year 2020). With regard to the full study: Samples from collaborators originated in the United States, Italy and Spain and spanned both the acute and convalescent phases of COVID-19. Samples were obtained from the ongoing ImmuneRACE study (first 160 participants) and from some 1,200 subjects provided by 6 global collaborators. Deeply sampled blood TCRbeta repertoires from subjects exposed to, actively infected with, or recovered from COVID-19 were included in the dataset. Nearly every sample came with metadata listing a de-identified subject ID, COVID-19 status, age in years and sex. The repertoires were released in a freely available public database meant as a resource for research on the immune response to SARS-CoV-2. Where available, HLA class I and class II types were obtained from metadata supplied by the sample provider rather than from assay-based typing. The prospective study material was composed of cDNA or gDNA derived from T cells, B-cell-depleted T cells, or PBMCs. Paper-wide results and their limitations: The amount of clinical and demographic metadata varied by source and participant and was provided uncurated.

Collaborating institutions collected whole blood in K2EDTA tubes following their own protocols. For TCRbeta analysis, collaborator samples were shipped as frozen whole blood, as isolated PBMCs, or as DNA extracted from either sample type. TCRbeta CDR3 regions were amplified from genomic DNA using the immunoSEQ Assay, a bias-controlled multiplex PCR. The authors' analysis ran thus. The number of nucleated cells in each sample was estimated from the amplification of reference gene primers within the assay. Sequence reads were collapsed and filtered to measure the absolute abundance of every unique TCRbeta CDR3 rearrangement. Productive Simpson clonality was computed per sample as the square root of Simpson's diversity index over productive rearrangements. Sourced from immuneACCESS, this table was stored by TCRdb with only in-frame sequences that have V and J called. A share of the clones is absent; for the studies checked, an unresolved V gene accounts for under half, and the remainder has no known explanation. Clonal size and the V and J genes are those of that table, whereas D and trimming came from the DNA. In this sample the table shows over 100,000 clones, about 82% of which occur a single time. In total, the top ten clones hold around 16% of the sample.

From the germline V gene, CDR1 is SGHRS and CDR2 is YFSETQ. The CDR3 numbers 14 residues from cysteine through phenylalanine. The retained sequence is limited to the CDR3, 42 bases, with the frame set at the first base. Trimming accounts for 7 bases at V and 5 bases at J, while the number of junction bases matched to no gene is 7. About this clone itself: This receptor's antigen is unknown. No much larger clone is present one base from it, and per-base qualities are unavailable.

Sequenced: peripheral blood. The receptor chain draws on TRBV5-1 and TRBJ1-4; TRBD1 lines up with 8 middle nucleotides. The sequence was obtained from a man aged 60-69 years with active or convalescent COVID-19. The bases read TGCGCCAGCGGCGGACAGGGTGGGAATGAAAAACTGTTTTTT. It is translated as CASGGQGGNEKLFF. Supplemented by the reference TRBV5-1 and TRBJ1-4 proteins around the CDR3, the complete variable domain is KAGVTQTPRYLIKTRGQQVTLSCSPISGHRSVSWYQQTPGQGLQFLFEYFSETQRNKGNFPGRFSGRQFSNSRSEMNVSTLELGDSALYLCASGGQGGNEKLFFGSGTQLSVL.